This TCR beta chain was documented in a study of cytomegalovirus exposure and HLA in healthy donors. Study-wide results and limits: Later analysis reportedly placed an Asian-associated ancestry cluster below the approximately 700-donor mean in N-insertions. The authors enumerated 164 TCR beta chains as linked to cytomegalovirus. TCR beta chain V- and J-gene trimming was linked, in a later analysis, to a missense variant in DCLRE1C. A few chains tied to CMV proved CMV antigen-specific in vitro.

13 Jbeta primers and 60 Vbeta primers were used for the PCR. The protocol was immunoSEQ multiplex PCR, while the TCRdb copy is restricted to in-frame clones and leaves out a portion. The data contain approximately 150,000 clones, approximately 80% of them singletons. CDR1 WNHNN and CDR2 SYGVQD come from the germline V gene (reference sequence). The CDR3 length is 15 residues. V gave up 2 bases and J gave up 2 bases; unmatched junction bases: 3. In the case of this clone: Its antigen remains unidentified.

The V and J genes are TRBV10-1 and TRBJ2-5; 9 nucleotides match TRBD2. The sequencing sample was made of PBMCs. The origin of this receptor is a man between 35 and 55 years old in good health and CMV-seropositive. This chain's CDR3 is CASSEGTSRQETQYF. The CDR3 nucleotides read TGCGCCAGCAGTGAGGGGACTAGCCGGCAAGAGACCCAGTACTTC.